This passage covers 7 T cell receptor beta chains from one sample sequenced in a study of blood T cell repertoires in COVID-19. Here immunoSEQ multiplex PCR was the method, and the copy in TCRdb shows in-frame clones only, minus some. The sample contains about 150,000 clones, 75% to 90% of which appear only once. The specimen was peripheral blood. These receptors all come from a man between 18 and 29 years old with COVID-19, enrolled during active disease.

The CDR3 DNA sequence: TGTGCCAGCAGCGTAGTGAGGGATACGCAGTATTTT. Its translation is CASSVVRDTQYF. This rearrangement joins TRBV9 to TRBJ2-3, with D unresolved. V was pared by 0 bases and J by 6 bases, with 5 bases between. Looked up from germline, CDR1 is SGDLS and CDR2 is YYNGEE. This CDR3 is built from 12 residues.

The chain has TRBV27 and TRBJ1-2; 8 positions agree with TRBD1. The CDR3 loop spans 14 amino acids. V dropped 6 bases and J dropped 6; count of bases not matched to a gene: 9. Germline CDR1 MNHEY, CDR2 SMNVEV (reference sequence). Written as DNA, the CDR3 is TGTGCCAGCAGCCGCCAGGGGGCCCTAAATGGCTACACCTTC. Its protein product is CASSRQGALNGYTF.

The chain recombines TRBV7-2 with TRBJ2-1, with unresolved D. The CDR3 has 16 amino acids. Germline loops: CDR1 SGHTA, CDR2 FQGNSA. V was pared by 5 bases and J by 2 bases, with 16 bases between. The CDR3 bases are TGTGCCAGCAGCACATTGGGCGTTAAAGCCTACAATGAGCAGTTCTTC. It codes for CASSTLGVKAYNEQFF.

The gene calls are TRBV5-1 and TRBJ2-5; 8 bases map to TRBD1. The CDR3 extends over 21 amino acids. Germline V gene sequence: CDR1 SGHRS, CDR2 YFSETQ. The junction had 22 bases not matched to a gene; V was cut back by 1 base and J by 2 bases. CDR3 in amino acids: CASSLPLGQGGVLNSQETQYF. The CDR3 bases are TGCGCCAGCAGCTTGCCCCTCGGACAGGGAGGTGTTCTTAATTCACAAGAGACCCAGTACTTC.

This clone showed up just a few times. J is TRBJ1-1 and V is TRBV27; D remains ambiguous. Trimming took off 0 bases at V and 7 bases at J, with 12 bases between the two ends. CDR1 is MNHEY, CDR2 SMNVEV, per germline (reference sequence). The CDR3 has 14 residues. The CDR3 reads CASSLSPLGGEAFF. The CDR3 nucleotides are TGTGCCAGCAGTTTATCCCCCTTAGGCGGTGAAGCTTTCTTT.

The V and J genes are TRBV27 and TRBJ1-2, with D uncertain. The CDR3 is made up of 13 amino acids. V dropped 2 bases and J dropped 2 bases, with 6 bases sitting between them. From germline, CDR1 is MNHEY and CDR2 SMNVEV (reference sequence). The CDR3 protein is CASSLGGNYGYTF. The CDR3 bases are TGTGCCAGCAGTTTAGGCGGAAACTATGGCTACACCTTC.

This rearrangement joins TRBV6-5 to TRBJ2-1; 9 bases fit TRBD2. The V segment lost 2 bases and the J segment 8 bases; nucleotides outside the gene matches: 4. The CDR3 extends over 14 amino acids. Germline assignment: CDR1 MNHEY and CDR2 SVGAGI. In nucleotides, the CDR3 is TGTGCCAGCAGTTACCGTAGCGGGAGCCATGAGCAGTTCTTC. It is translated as CASSYRSGSHEQFF.